The next 23 T cell receptor beta chains were all read from a single sample in a study of blood T cell repertoires in COVID-19. The method was immunoSEQ multiplex PCR; TCRdb's version includes in-frame clones alone and lacks a portion of them. Of about 170,000 clones listed, just under 90% were seen once; the top ten hold roughly 3.6%. Sequenced sample: peripheral blood. These receptors all come from a man aged 18 to 29 with active or convalescent COVID-19.

J is TRBJ2-7 and V is TRBV14, with D perhaps TRBD2 (5 bases). With 0 bases removed from V and 5 bases from J, the gap between germline ends came to 11 bases. The CDR3 is 14 residues long. Germline V gene sequence: CDR1 SGHDN, CDR2 FVKESK. The CDR3 reads CASSQELRRNEQYV. Written as DNA, the CDR3 is TGTGCCAGCAGCCAAGAATTACGGAGGAACGAGCAGTACGTC.

The chain uses TRBV29-1 and TRBJ1-3, with 7 nucleotides matching TRBD1. There are 13 residues in the CDR3. Germline lookup yields CDR1 SQVTM and CDR2 ANQGSEA. CDR3 sequence reads: CGGTVISGNTIYF. The CDR3 DNA follows: TGCGGGGGGACAGTCATCTCTGGAAACACCATATATTTT.

This rearrangement joins TRBV25-1 to TRBJ2-1; a weak D match, TRBD1 (5 bases). Germline lookup yields CDR1 MGHDK and CDR2 SYGVNS. This CDR3 has 12 amino acids. With 0 bases removed from V and 10 bases from J, the gap between germline ends came to 7 bases. The DNA of the CDR3 is TGTGCCAGCAGTGAATACACAGGCGAGCAGTTCTTC. Its protein is CASSEYTGEQFF.

The chain recombines TRBV15 with TRBJ1-3; 7 bases match TRBD1. CDR3 length: 15 residues. The germline V gene encodes CDR1 LNHNV and CDR2 YYDKDF (reference sequence). The ends lost 3 bases at V and 3 bases at J; junction bases unmatched: 5. The CDR3 here is CATSRTTGLGNTIYF. CDR3 in DNA: TGTGCCACCAGCAGGACGACAGGGCTTGGAAACACCATATATTTT.

The chain joins TRBV19 to TRBJ2-3, with 8 bases matching TRBD1. This CDR3 has 16 amino acids. V gave up 3 bases and J gave up 6 bases; unmatched junction bases: 11. From germline, CDR1 is LNHDA and CDR2 SQIVND (reference sequence). This CDR3 is CASSMTAGGRGDTQYF. As DNA, the CDR3 is TGTGCCAGTAGTATGACAGCAGGGGGCCGTGGGGATACGCAGTATTTT.

The chain employs TRBV6-5 and TRBJ2-7, with D possibly TRBD1 on 6 matching bases. Germline V gene lookup returns CDR1 MNHEY and CDR2 SVGAGI. Trimming left V 5 bases short and J 2 bases short, with 16 bases between. This CDR3 has 15 residues. The CDR3 reads CASSNPGHLPYEQYF. The CDR3 nucleotides read TGTGCCAGCAGTAACCCGGGACATCTACCCTACGAGCAGTACTTC.

The V call is TRBV6-2 or TRBV6-3, the J call TRBJ2-1; the D gene is possibly TRBD2 (6 bases). Germline V gene lookup returns CDR1 MNHEY and CDR2 SVGEGT. The CDR3 is made up of 15 amino acids. V gave up 2 bases and J gave up 7 bases, with 15 bases separating them. The CDR3, as DNA: TGTGCCAGCAGTTACGAAGCGGAGGGTTATAATGAGCAGTTCTTC. This sequence encodes CASSYEAEGYNEQFF.

The chain combines TRBV24-1 with TRBJ2-5; D ambiguous. There are 12 residues in the CDR3. Germline-derived CDR1 and CDR2 are KGHDR and SFDVKD. V lost 2 bases to trimming and J lost 5 bases, with 5 bases between them. The DNA of the CDR3 is TGTGCCACCAGTGATTACCGGGAGACCCAGTACTTC. This gives the protein CATSDYRETQYF.

This clone is a singleton in its sample. The J gene is TRBJ2-3, the V gene TRBV5-1, with TRBD2 matching over 8 bases. This CDR3 comprises 14 residues. In germline, CDR1 is SGHRS, CDR2 YFSETQ. V shed 6 bases and J 4 bases; nucleotides not matched to a gene: 7. The CDR3 DNA is TGCGCCAGCATAGATAGCGGGATACCAGATACGCAGTATTTT. Protein: CASIDSGIPDTQYF.

The chain combines TRBV11-3 with TRBJ1-2; 9 bases agree with TRBD1. V trimming: 6 bases; J trimming: 8 bases; junction bases outside the gene matches: 13. This CDR3 is built from 15 residues. The germline V gene encodes CDR1 SGHNT and CDR2 YENEEA. CDR3 sequence reads: CASSPKQGAPSGYTF. CDR3 coding DNA: TGTGCCAGCAGTCCTAAACAGGGGGCGCCGTCCGGCTACACCTTC.

The chain couples TRBV5-4 to TRBJ2-1, with D tentatively TRBD2 (6 bases). Germline-derived CDR1 and CDR2 are SGHNT and YYREEE (reference sequence). The CDR3 contains 15 residues. The germline V and J ends were trimmed by 6 bases and 0 bases, with 13 bases remaining between them. The CDR3 loop reads CASINRDSSYNEQFF. CDR3 nucleotide sequence: TGTGCCAGCATCAACCGGGACTCCTCCTACAATGAGCAGTTCTTC. The complete variable domain, with remaining parts taken from reference TRBV5-4 and TRBJ2-1, reads ETGVTQSPTHLIKTRGQQVTLRCSSQSGHNTVSWYQQALGQGPQFIFQYYREEENGRGNFPPRFSGLQFPNYSSELNVNALELDDSALYLCASINRDSSYNEQFFGPGTRLTVL.

The chain has TRBV11-2 and TRBJ1-6; D ambiguous. V was cut by 8 bases and J by 5 bases, with 13 bases left in between. The CDR3 is made up of 14 amino acids. CDR1 and CDR2 from the germline V gene are SGHAT and FQNNGV. The DNA of the CDR3 is TGTGCCAGCGCCACGGGTCTCCATAATTCACCCCTCCACTTT. Its translation: CASATGLHNSPLHF.

The CDR3 loop is CASSFRGSSYNSPLHF. Here the CDR3 DNA reads TGTGCCAGCAGTTTTCGCGGAAGCTCCTATAATTCACCCCTCCACTTT. The rearrangement uses TRBV27 and TRBJ1-6; D is unresolved. Germline values: CDR1 MNHEY, CDR2 SMNVEV (reference sequence). V was pared by 3 bases and J by 0 bases, with 9 bases between. The CDR3 runs 16 residues.

Regarding this clone: Compared with germline, one end of the junction differs, possibly owing to a read error. CDR3 coding DNA: TGTGCCAGCAGCGAAGGGACAGGTTACACTGAAGCTTTCTTT. This encodes CASSEGTGYTEAFF. This chain connects TRBV6-1 to TRBJ1-1, with 8 bases identical to TRBD1. Germline CDR1 MNHNS, CDR2 SASEGT. The length of the CDR3 is 14 residues.

About this clone: The same CDR3 arises from other DNA sequences in this sample as well. The chain carries TRBV6-5 and TRBJ1-5, with D tentatively TRBD1 (6 bases). CDR1 MNHEY and CDR2 SVGAGI come from the germline V gene. Trimming left V 2 bases short and J 4 bases short, with 9 bases between. CDR3 length equals 14 residues. The CDR3 nucleotides are TGTGCCAGCAGTTACCGAGACAGGAATCAGCCCCAGCATTTT. Its protein product is CASSYRDRNQPQHF.

DNA of the CDR3: TGCGCCAGCTCCTGGACTTCCTATAATTCACCCCTCCACTTT. Its translation: CASSWTSYNSPLHF. The chain links TRBV10-2 to TRBJ1-6, with D unclear. The CDR3 has 14 residues. From germline, CDR1 is WSHSY and CDR2 SAAADI. V gave up 8 bases and J gave up 1 base, with 9 bases separating them.

The V gene is TRBV5-1, the J gene TRBJ2-1; the match to TRBD2 covers 11 bases. The CDR3 covers 16 residues. The ends lost 0 bases at V and 8 bases at J; junction bases unmatched: 7. Per the germline V gene, CDR1 is SGHRS and CDR2 is YFSETQ. For the CDR3, the DNA is TGCGCCAGCAGCTTGGAACTTAGCGGGGGGGCGGATGAGCAGTTCTTC. This sequence encodes CASSLELSGGADEQFF.

The gene calls are TRBV5-1 and TRBJ2-5, with TRBD2 identical over 16 bases. After removal of 0 bases from V and 2 bases from J, the junction contained 1 base not matched to a gene. Germline V gene data show CDR1 as SGHRS and CDR2 as YFSETQ. The CDR3 totals 17 residues. Here the CDR3 DNA reads TGCGCCAGCAGCTTGGAGGGACTAGCGGGAGGGCAAGAGACCCAGTACTTC. As protein: CASSLEGLAGGQETQYF. Full variable domain (missing parts from reference TRBV5-1 and TRBJ2-5): KAGVTQTPRYLIKTRGQQVTLSCSPISGHRSVSWYQQTPGQGLQFLFEYFSETQRNKGNFPGRFSGRQFSNSRSEMNVSTLELGDSALYLCASSLEGLAGGQETQYFGPGTRLLVL.

The chain couples TRBV19 to TRBJ1-1; 7 bases are shared with TRBD1. The germline V gene encodes CDR1 LNHDA and CDR2 SQIVND (reference sequence). Losses at the gene ends were 9 bases for V and 0 bases for J; bases not matched to a gene: 4. The CDR3 consists of 13 residues. In DNA, the CDR3 is TGTGCCAGCAGCGACAGGGTGAACACTGAAGCTTTCTTT. Amino acids: CASSDRVNTEAFF.

This rearrangement joins TRBV3-1 (or the pseudogene TRBV3-2) to TRBJ1-5; 10 positions match TRBD1. CDR3 length: 17 amino acids. Germline values: CDR1 LGHDT, CDR2 YNNKEL (reference sequence). With V trimmed by 1 base and J by 5 bases, 8 bases remained unmatched. The CDR3, as DNA: TGTGCCAGCAGCCAAGGGACGGACAGGGGGGAGTATCAGCCCCAGCATTTT. It encodes CASSQGTDRGEYQPQHF.

The chain links TRBV7-6 to TRBJ1-6; D might be TRBD1 (6 bases). V dropped 5 bases and J dropped 4 bases, with 12 bases sitting between them. This CDR3 region has 15 residues. Per the germline V gene, CDR1 is SGHVS and CDR2 is FNYEAQ. The CDR3 DNA is TGTGCCAGCAGCCCCCGGGACATGTATAATTCACCCCTCCACTTT. Protein sequence: CASSPRDMYNSPLHF.

The chain recombines TRBV7-2 with TRBJ1-1, with unresolved D. CDR1 SGHTA and CDR2 FQGNSA come from the germline V gene. The germline V and J ends were trimmed by 4 bases and 1 base, with 7 bases remaining between them. The CDR3 loop spans 13 amino acids. CDR3 in DNA: TGTGCCAGCAGCTCTCTTCGGAACACTGAAGCTTTCTTT. Protein sequence: CASSSLRNTEAFF. Combining the CDR3 with reference TRBV7-2 and TRBJ1-1 gives the whole variable domain GAGVSQSPSNKVTEKGKDVELRCDPISGHTALYWYRQSLGQGLEFLIYFQGNSAPDKSGLPSDRFSAERTGGSVSTLTIQRTQQEDSAVYLCASSSLRNTEAFFGQGTRLTVV.

This clone was observed a handful of times. This chain connects TRBV7-9 to TRBJ1-2; a weak D match, TRBD1 (5 bases). The CDR3 is 14 amino acids. V shed 1 base and J shed 4 bases, with 10 bases lying between them. Per germline, CDR1 SEHNR and CDR2 FQNEAQ (reference sequence). The CDR3 sequence is CASSLESQGYGYTF. The CDR3 nucleotides read TGTGCCAGCAGCTTAGAGTCCCAGGGCTATGGCTACACCTTC. Drawing the rest from reference TRBV7-9 and TRBJ1-2, the complete variable domain is DTGVSQNPRHKITKRGQNVTFRCDPISEHNRLYWYRQTLGQGPEFLTYFQNEAQLEKSRLLSDRFSAERPKGSFSTLEIQRTEQGDSAMYLCASSLESQGYGYTFGSGTRLTVV.